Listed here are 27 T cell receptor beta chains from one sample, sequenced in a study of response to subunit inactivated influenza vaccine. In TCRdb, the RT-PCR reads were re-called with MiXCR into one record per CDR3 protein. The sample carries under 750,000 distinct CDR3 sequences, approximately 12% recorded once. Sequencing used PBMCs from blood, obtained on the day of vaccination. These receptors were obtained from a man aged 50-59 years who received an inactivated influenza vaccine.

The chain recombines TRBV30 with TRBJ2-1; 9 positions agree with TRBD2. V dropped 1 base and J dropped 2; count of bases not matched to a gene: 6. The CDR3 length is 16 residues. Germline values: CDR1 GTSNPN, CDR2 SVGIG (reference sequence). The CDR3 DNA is TGTGCCTGGAGTGCAAAGGGCGGGAGGGCCTACAATGAGCAGTTCTTC. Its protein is CAWSAKGGRAYNEQFF.

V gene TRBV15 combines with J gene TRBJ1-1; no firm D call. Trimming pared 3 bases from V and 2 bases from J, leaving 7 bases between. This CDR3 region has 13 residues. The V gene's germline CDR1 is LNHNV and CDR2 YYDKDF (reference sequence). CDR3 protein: CATSRGQNTEAFF. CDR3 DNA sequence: TGTGCCACCAGCAGGGGCCAAAACACTGAAGCTTTCTTT.

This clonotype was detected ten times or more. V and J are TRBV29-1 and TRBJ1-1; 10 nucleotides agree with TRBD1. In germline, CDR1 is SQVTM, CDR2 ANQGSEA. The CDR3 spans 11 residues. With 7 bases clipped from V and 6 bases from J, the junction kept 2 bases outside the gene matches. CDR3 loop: CSAGQGAEAFF. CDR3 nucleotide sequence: TGCAGCGCCGGACAGGGGGCTGAAGCTTTCTTT.

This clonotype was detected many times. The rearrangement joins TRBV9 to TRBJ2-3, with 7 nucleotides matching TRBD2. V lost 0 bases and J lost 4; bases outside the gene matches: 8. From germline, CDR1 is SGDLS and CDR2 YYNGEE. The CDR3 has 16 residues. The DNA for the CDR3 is TGTGCCAGCAGCGTAGCGGCGGGAGTCAAGTCAGATACGCAGTATTTT. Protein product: CASSVAAGVKSDTQYF.

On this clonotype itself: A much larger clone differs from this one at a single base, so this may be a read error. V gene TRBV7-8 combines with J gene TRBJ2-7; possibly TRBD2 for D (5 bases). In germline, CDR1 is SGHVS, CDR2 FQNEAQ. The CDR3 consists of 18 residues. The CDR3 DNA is TGTCCCAGCAGCTTAGTTACACTAAGTGTCAGGAGGACCTACGAGCAGTACTTC. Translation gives CPSSLVTLSVRRTYEQYF.

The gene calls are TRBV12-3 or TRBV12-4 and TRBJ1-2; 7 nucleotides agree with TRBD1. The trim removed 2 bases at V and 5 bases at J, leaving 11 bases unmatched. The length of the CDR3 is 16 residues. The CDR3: CASSLSWRGLSYGYTF. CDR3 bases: TGTGCCAGCAGTTTAAGTTGGAGGGGGCTATCGTATGGCTACACCTTC.

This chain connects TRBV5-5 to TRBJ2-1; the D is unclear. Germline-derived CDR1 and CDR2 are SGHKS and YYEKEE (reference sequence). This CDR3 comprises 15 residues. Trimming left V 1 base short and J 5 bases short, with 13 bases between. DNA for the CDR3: TGTGCCAGCAGCTTGCGGTTATTGGGGAACAATGAGCAGTTCTTC. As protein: CASSLRLLGNNEQFF. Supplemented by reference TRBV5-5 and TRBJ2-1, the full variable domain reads DAGVTQSPTHLIKTRGQQVTLRCSPISGHKSVSWYQQVLGQGPQFIFQYYEKEERGRGNFPDRFSARQFPNYSSELNVNALLLGDSALYLCASSLRLLGNNEQFFGPGTRLTVL.

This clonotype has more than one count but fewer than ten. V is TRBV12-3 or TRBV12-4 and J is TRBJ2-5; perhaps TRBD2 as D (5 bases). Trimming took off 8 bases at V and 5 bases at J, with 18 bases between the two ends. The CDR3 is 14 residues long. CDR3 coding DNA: TGTGCCAGCCAACGGTTCGGAGGAGAGGAGACCCAGTACTTC. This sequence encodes CASQRFGGEETQYF.

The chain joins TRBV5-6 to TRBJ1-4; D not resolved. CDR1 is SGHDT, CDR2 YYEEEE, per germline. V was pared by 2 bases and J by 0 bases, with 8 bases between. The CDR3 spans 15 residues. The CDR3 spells CASSLHIATNEKLFF. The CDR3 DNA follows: TGTGCCAGCAGCTTACACATTGCAACTAATGAAAAACTGTTTTTT. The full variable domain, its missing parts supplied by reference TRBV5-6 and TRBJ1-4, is DAGVTQSPTHLIKTRGQQVTLRCSPKSGHDTVSWYQQALGQGPQFIFQYYEEEERQRGNFPDRFSGHQFPNYSSELNVNALLLGDSALYLCASSLHIATNEKLFFGSGTQLSVL.

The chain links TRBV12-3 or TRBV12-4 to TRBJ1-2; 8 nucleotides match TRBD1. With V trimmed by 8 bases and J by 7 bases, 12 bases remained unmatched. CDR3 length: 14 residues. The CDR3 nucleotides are TGTGCCAGCCACTGGGCGTTCGACAGGGGTGGCTACACCTTC. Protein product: CASHWAFDRGGYTF.

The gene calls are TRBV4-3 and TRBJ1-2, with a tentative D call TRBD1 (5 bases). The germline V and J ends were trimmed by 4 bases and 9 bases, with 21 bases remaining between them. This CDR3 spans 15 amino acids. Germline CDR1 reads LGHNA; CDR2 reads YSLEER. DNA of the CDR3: TGCGCCAGCAGCCCAAGCCGGGACGCGTCTATGAGCTACACCTTC. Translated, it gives CASSPSRDASMSYTF.

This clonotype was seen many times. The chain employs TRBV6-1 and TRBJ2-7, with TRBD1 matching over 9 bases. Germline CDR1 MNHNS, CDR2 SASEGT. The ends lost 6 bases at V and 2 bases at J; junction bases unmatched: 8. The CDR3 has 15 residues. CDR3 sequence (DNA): TGTGCCAGCAGCCCGGGACAGGGCTTTACCTACGAGCAGTACTTC. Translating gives CASSPGQGFTYEQYF.

The CDR3 spells CASTVSGSSYNEQFF. The CDR3 DNA reads as TGTGCCAGCACCGTTAGCGGAAGCTCCTACAATGAGCAGTTCTTC. V is TRBV9 and J is TRBJ2-1, with TRBD2 as a possible D gene (6 bases). The CDR3 contains 15 residues. Germline V gene sequence: CDR1 SGDLS, CDR2 YYNGEE. Trimming cost V 6 bases and J 0 bases, with 13 bases left between them.

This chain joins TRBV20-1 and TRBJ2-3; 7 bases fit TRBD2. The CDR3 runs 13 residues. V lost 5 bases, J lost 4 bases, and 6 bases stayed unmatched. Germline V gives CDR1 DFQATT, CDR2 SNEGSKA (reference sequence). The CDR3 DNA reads TGCAGTGCTCCATTCGCGGGGGCAGATACGCAGTATTTT. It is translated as CSAPFAGADTQYF.

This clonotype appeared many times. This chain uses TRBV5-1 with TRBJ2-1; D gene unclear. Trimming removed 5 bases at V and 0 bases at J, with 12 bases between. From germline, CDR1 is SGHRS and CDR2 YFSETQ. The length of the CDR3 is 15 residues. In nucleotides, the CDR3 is TGCGCCAGCAGACAGCTCGGCCTCTCCTACAATGAGCAGTTCTTC. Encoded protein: CASRQLGLSYNEQFF.

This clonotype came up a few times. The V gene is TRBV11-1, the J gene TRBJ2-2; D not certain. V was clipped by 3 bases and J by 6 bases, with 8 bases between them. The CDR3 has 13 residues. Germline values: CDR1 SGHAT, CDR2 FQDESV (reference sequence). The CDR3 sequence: CASSFSKAGELFF. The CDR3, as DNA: TGTGCCAGCAGCTTTTCAAAGGCCGGGGAGCTGTTTTTT.

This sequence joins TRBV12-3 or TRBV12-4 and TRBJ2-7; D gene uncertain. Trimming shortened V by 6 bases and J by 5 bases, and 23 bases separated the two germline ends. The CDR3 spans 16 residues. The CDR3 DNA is TGTGCCAGCAGCCCCACCGGGCCCCACATGGTCCACGAGCAGTACTTC. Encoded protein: CASSPTGPHMVHEQYF.

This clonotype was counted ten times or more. The CDR3, as DNA: TGTGCCAGCAGTGAAACAGGGTTCTATAATTCACCCCTCCACTTT. Its translation: CASSETGFYNSPLHF. The chain recombines TRBV25-1 with TRBJ1-6; D might be TRBD1 (6 bases). The CDR3 is made up of 15 amino acids. CDR1 and CDR2 (germline): MGHDK, SYGVNS. Trimming took off 2 bases at V and 3 bases at J, with 8 bases between the two ends.

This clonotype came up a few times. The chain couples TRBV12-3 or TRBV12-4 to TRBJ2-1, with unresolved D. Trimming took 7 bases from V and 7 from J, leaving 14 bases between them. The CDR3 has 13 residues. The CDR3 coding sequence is TGTGCCAGCATCCAATCGTACGGGAATGAGCAGTTCTTC. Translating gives CASIQSYGNEQFF.

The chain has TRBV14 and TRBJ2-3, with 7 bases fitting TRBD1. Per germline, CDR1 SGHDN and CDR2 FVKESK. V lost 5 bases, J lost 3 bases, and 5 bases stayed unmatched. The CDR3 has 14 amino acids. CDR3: CASSRDSLTDTQYF. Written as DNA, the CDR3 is TGTGCCAGCAGCAGGGACAGCTTGACAGATACGCAGTATTTT.

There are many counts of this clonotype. CDR3 DNA sequence: TGTGCCAGCAGCGTAGCTGTCGCAGGGGCTGGGGGAAACACCATATATTTT. Translation gives CASSVAVAGAGGNTIYF. The rearrangement links TRBV9 to TRBJ1-3, with D perhaps matching TRBD1 (6 bases). V was cut by 0 bases and J by 4 bases, with 17 bases left in between. Germline values: CDR1 SGDLS, CDR2 YYNGEE. The CDR3 consists of 17 residues.

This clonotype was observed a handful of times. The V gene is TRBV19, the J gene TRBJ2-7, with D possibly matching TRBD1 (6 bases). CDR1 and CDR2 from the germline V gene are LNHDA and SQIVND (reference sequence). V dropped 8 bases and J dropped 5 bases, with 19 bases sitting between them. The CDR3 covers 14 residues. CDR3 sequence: CASGPRGTGNEQYF. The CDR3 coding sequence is TGTGCCAGTGGACCTCGTGGAACAGGGAACGAGCAGTACTTC.

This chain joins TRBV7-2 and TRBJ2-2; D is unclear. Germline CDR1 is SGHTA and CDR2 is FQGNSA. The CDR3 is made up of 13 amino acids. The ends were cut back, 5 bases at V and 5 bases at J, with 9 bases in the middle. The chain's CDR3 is CASSPRWTGELFF. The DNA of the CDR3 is TGTGCCAGCAGCCCACGGTGGACCGGGGAGCTGTTTTTT. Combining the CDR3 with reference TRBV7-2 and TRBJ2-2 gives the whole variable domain GAGVSQSPSNKVTEKGKDVELRCDPISGHTALYWYRQSLGQGLEFLIYFQGNSAPDKSGLPSDRFSAERTGGSVSTLTIQRTQQEDSAVYLCASSPRWTGELFFGEGSRLTVL.

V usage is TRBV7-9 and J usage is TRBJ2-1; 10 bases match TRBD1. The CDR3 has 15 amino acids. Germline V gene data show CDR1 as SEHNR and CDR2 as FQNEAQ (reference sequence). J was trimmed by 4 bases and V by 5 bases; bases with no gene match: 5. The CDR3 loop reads CASSRDRGGYNEQFF. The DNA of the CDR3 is TGTGCCAGCAGCAGGGACAGGGGAGGGTACAATGAGCAGTTCTTC.

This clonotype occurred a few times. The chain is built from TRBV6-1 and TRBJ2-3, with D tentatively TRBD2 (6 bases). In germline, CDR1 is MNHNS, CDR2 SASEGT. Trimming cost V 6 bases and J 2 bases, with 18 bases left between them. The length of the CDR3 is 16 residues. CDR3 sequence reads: CASRTRTILYTDTQYF. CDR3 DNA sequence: TGTGCCAGCAGGACCCGGACTATTCTCTACACAGATACGCAGTATTTT.

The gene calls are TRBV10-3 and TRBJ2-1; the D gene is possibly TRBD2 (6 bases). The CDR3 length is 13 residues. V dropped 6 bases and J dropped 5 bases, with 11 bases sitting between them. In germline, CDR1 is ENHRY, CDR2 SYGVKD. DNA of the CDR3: TGTGCCATCAGCCATGGAGGGCACAATGAGCAGTTCTTC. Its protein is CAISHGGHNEQFF.

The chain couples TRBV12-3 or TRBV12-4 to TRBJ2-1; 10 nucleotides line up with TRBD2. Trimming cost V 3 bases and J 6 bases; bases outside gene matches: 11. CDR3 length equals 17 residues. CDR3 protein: CASSFSGRAVRPNEQFF. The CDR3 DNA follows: TGTGCCAGCAGTTTCAGCGGGAGGGCCGTCCGTCCCAATGAGCAGTTCTTC.